The next 24 T cell receptor beta chains were all read from a single sample in a study of cytomegalovirus exposure and HLA in healthy donors. 60 Vbeta and 13 Jbeta primers were used in PCR. Method: immunoSEQ multiplex PCR; TCRdb's copy keeps in-frame clones and lacks some. Among 160,000 or so clones listed, approximately 70% were seen once. Sequencing input: PBMCs. The source is a man aged 18 to 30 in good health and CMV-seropositive.

The V call is TRBV29-1, the J call TRBJ1-4, with TRBD1 as a possible D gene (5 bases). Trimming removed 4 bases at V and 4 bases at J, with 13 bases between. Looked up from germline, CDR1 is SQVTM and CDR2 is ANQGSEA. This CDR3 has 14 amino acids. The chain's CDR3 is CSVAHGARNEKLFF. The CDR3 DNA is TGCAGCGTTGCCCATGGGGCCCGTAATGAAAAACTGTTTTTT.

This clone was recorded a few times. The sample holds other DNA sequences that translate to the same CDR3. The V gene is TRBV5-1, the J gene TRBJ1-1; D possibly corresponds to TRBD1 (5 bases). The CDR3 extends over 13 amino acids. V was pared by 2 bases and J by 3 bases, with 8 bases between. CDR1 and CDR2 (germline): SGHRS, YFSETQ. CDR3 DNA sequence: TGCGCCAGCAGCTTAGGCAGGGACACTGAAGCTTTCTTT. Translation gives CASSLGRDTEAFF.

The rearrangement uses TRBV28 and TRBJ1-1; D perhaps matches TRBD1 (6 bases). V shed 2 bases and J shed 8 bases, with 18 bases lying between them. The CDR3 totals 15 residues. Per germline, CDR1 MDHEN and CDR2 SYDVKM. CDR3 nucleotides: TGTGCCAGCAGTTTAAGGTCAGGGACAAAAAGGGAAGCTTTCTTT. It is translated as CASSLRSGTKREAFF.

The CDR3 nucleotides are TGTGCCAGCAGTTTTGGAGTAGACTACGAGCAGTACGTC. Encoded protein: CASSFGVDYEQYV. This sequence joins TRBV27 and TRBJ2-7; D ambiguous. The V gene lost 3 bases and the J gene lost 3 bases, with 9 bases spanning the gap. This CDR3 contains 13 residues. The germline V gene encodes CDR1 MNHEY and CDR2 SMNVEV (reference sequence).

The table lists this clone with a count of one. V and J are TRBV6-1 and TRBJ2-2, with a tentative D call TRBD1 (5 bases). The CDR3 has 14 residues. CDR1 and CDR2 (germline): MNHNS, SASEGT. Trimming cost V 8 bases and J 5 bases, with 15 bases left between them. The CDR3: CASSWIGVTGELFF. The DNA for the CDR3 is TGTGCCAGCTCCTGGATAGGGGTGACCGGGGAGCTGTTTTTT.

J is TRBJ2-2 and V is TRBV11-3, with D possibly being TRBD2 (5 bases). Germline CDR1 reads SGHNT; CDR2 reads YENEEA. This CDR3 is built from 14 residues. Deletions cut 4 bases from V and 7 bases from J, with 13 bases between. CDR3 sequence (DNA): TGTGCCAGCAGCTCCGGCGGGTGGGGCGGGGAGCTGTTTTTT. It yields the protein CASSSGGWGGELFF.

This clone was observed a few times. In DNA form, the CDR3 reads TGTGCCAGCAGTTCTGGCCGGGAAGGCACTGAAGCTTTCTTT. Its protein is CASSSGREGTEAFF. V usage is TRBV28 and J usage is TRBJ1-1; the D is unclear. This CDR3 spans 14 amino acids. Germline V CDR1 and CDR2: MDHEN, SYDVKM. The V end lost 4 bases, the J end lost 4 bases, and 13 bases lay between the germline ends. Based on the CDR3 plus reference TRBV28 and TRBJ1-1, the full variable domain is DVKVTQSSRYLVKRTGEKVFLECVQDMDHENMFWYRQDPGLGLRLIYFSYDVKMKEKGDIPEGYSVSREKKERFSLILESASTNQTSMYLCASSSGREGTEAFFGQGTRLTVV.

The chain uses TRBV4-2 and TRBJ1-1, with D uncertain. The V gene lost 5 bases and the J gene lost 4 bases, with 11 bases spanning the gap. This CDR3 contains 13 residues. Germline V gives CDR1 LGHNA, CDR2 YNFKEQ. CDR3 sequence reads: CASSSRDSTEAFF. The CDR3 region has the DNA TGTGCCAGCAGCTCCCGGGATAGCACTGAAGCTTTCTTT.

This chain uses TRBV9 with TRBJ2-3, with 12 bases aligning to TRBD2. With V trimmed by 4 bases and J by 4 bases, 7 bases remained unmatched. CDR1 and CDR2 from the germline V gene are SGDLS and YYNGEE. The CDR3 is made up of 16 amino acids. The CDR3 nucleotides read TGTGCCAGCAGCATCCATAGACTAGCGGGGGCAGATACGCAGTATTTT. The encoded protein is CASSIHRLAGADTQYF.

This chain uses TRBV27 with TRBJ1-1, with a tentative D call TRBD1 (5 bases). V gave up 8 bases and J gave up 4 bases, with 17 bases separating them. This CDR3 comprises 14 residues. Germline loops: CDR1 MNHEY, CDR2 SMNVEV (reference sequence). This CDR3 is CASGSGRSSTEAFF. The CDR3 nucleotides read TGTGCCAGCGGTTCAGGGCGGTCGAGCACTGAAGCTTTCTTT.

This clone occurred a few times. The chain is built from TRBV29-1 and TRBJ1-1, with 8 bases matching TRBD1. From germline, CDR1 is SQVTM and CDR2 ANQGSEA. V dropped 6 bases and J dropped 5; count of bases not matched to a gene: 23. The CDR3 length is 18 residues. CDR3 residues: CSVQLRGATGGVGTEAFF. CDR3 DNA: TGCAGCGTCCAACTTCGCGGGGCCACAGGGGGGGTGGGGACTGAAGCTTTCTTT.

The chain joins TRBV30 to TRBJ2-1, with D possibly TRBD2 on 6 matching bases. The CDR3 is 13 residues long. V was pared by 5 bases and J by 4 bases, with 12 bases between. Looked up from germline, CDR1 is GTSNPN and CDR2 is SVGIG (reference sequence). CDR3 nucleotides: TGTGCCTGGGTGCGGGGCCTTTACAATGAGCAGTTCTTC. Translation gives CAWVRGLYNEQFF.

The gene calls are TRBV10-3 and TRBJ1-1; no clear D gene. V was cut by 6 bases and J by 1 base, with 6 bases left in between. Germline CDR1 ENHRY, CDR2 SYGVKD. The CDR3 runs 12 residues. The CDR3 DNA is TGTGCCATCAGACACACGAACACTGAAGCTTTCTTT. It yields the protein CAIRHTNTEAFF.

This clone came up a few times. The rearrangement uses TRBV10-3 and TRBJ1-4, with no clear D. The CDR3 has 13 residues. V was pared by 6 bases and J by 7 bases, with 12 bases between. CDR1 is ENHRY and CDR2 is SYGVKD in the germline V gene. CDR3 in DNA: TGTGCCATCAGAAGCGATGACCTTGAAAAACTGTTTTTT. Its translation is CAIRSDDLEKLFF.

This clone has a handful of counts. This rearrangement joins TRBV7-9 to TRBJ2-1; D is perhaps TRBD1 (6 bases). This CDR3 spans 16 amino acids. CDR1 is SEHNR, CDR2 FQNEAQ, per germline (reference sequence). V lost 5 bases, J lost 2 bases, and 16 bases lay in between. The CDR3 here is CASSHRDTFTYNEQFF. CDR3 sequence (DNA): TGTGCCAGCAGCCACCGGGACACCTTCACCTACAATGAGCAGTTCTTC. Drawing the rest from reference TRBV7-9 and TRBJ2-1, the complete variable domain is DTGVSQNPRHKITKRGQNVTFRCDPISEHNRLYWYRQTLGQGPEFLTYFQNEAQLEKSRLLSDRFSAERPKGSFSTLEIQRTEQGDSAMYLCASSHRDTFTYNEQFFGPGTRLTVL.

This clone has more than one count but fewer than ten. J is TRBJ1-1 and V is TRBV19, with 7 bases lining up with TRBD1. Germline CDR1 reads LNHDA; CDR2 reads SQIVND (reference sequence). CDR3 size: 10 residues. V trimming: 9 bases; J trimming: 8 bases; junction bases outside the gene matches: 3. The CDR3 DNA sequence: TGTGCCAGGGGACAGACGGAAGCTTTCTTT. The encoded protein is CARGQTEAFF.

The chain links TRBV11-2 to TRBJ2-1; perhaps TRBD2 as D (5 bases). Germline CDR1 and CDR2: SGHAT and FQNNGV. The CDR3 runs to 16 residues. The V gene lost 3 bases and the J gene lost 4 bases, with 16 bases spanning the gap. CDR3 bases: TGTGCCAGCAGCTTGGGTACGGACTTGATTTACAATGAGCAGTTCTTC. Its translation is CASSLGTDLIYNEQFF.

J is TRBJ2-4 and V is TRBV11-3; D ambiguous. Germline CDR1 and CDR2: SGHNT and YENEEA. The CDR3 spans 14 residues. Trimming took 5 bases from V and 1 from J, leaving 9 bases between them. Here the CDR3 reads CASSPEPAKNIQYF. The CDR3 DNA sequence: TGTGCCAGCAGCCCGGAGCCGGCCAAAAACATTCAGTACTTC.

The chain joins TRBV9 to TRBJ2-5; 10 bases align to TRBD2. Germline V gene sequence: CDR1 SGDLS, CDR2 YYNGEE. The CDR3 has 14 residues. With V trimmed by 0 bases and J by 5 bases, 1 base remained unmatched. Here the CDR3 DNA reads TGTGCCAGCAGCGTAGGACTAGCGGGTGAGACCCAGTACTTC. Amino acid sequence: CASSVGLAGETQYF.

The table lists this clone with a few counts. V usage is TRBV10-3 and J usage is TRBJ1-1, with 7 nucleotides matching TRBD1. CDR3 size: 12 residues. Germline CDR1 ENHRY, CDR2 SYGVKD. V lost 6 bases, J lost 3 bases, and 1 base stayed unmatched. In nucleotides, the CDR3 is TGTGCCATCAGAGACAGGGACACTGAAGCTTTCTTT. This translates into CAIRDRDTEAFF.

This clone was observed a single time. The rearrangement uses TRBV5-6 and TRBJ1-2, with D hard to call. The germline CDR1 and CDR2 sequences are SGHDT and YYEEEE. The CDR3 totals 14 residues. V lost 0 bases and J 1 base, leaving 7 bases between the germline ends. The chain's CDR3 is CASSLDGDNYGYTF. The CDR3 bases are TGTGCCAGCAGCTTGGACGGGGATAACTATGGCTACACCTTC. Complete variable domain (other parts from reference TRBV5-6 and TRBJ1-2): DAGVTQSPTHLIKTRGQQVTLRCSPKSGHDTVSWYQQALGQGPQFIFQYYEEEERQRGNFPDRFSGHQFPNYSSELNVNALLLGDSALYLCASSLDGDNYGYTFGSGTRLTVV.

The V and J genes are TRBV30 and TRBJ2-1; TRBD2 agrees at 7 bases. With V trimmed by 0 bases and J by 0 bases, 5 bases remained unmatched. Germline V lookup: CDR1 GTSNPN, CDR2 SVGIG (reference sequence). The CDR3 has 16 amino acids. This chain's CDR3 is CAWSVLGGSSYNEQFF. DNA of the CDR3: TGTGCCTGGAGTGTACTGGGGGGGAGCTCCTACAATGAGCAGTTCTTC.

J is TRBJ2-3 and V is TRBV7-9; D perhaps matches TRBD2 (6 bases). V was trimmed by 5 bases and J by 4 bases, leaving 16 bases between them. Germline-derived CDR1 and CDR2 are SEHNR and FQNEAQ (reference sequence). This CDR3 region has 15 residues. CDR3 sequence: CASSNRRGQSDTQYF. In DNA, the CDR3 is TGTGCCAGCAGCAATAGGAGGGGCCAGTCAGATACGCAGTATTTT.

The chain joins TRBV7-2 to TRBJ1-5; D remains unclear. The CDR3 has 14 residues. Per germline, CDR1 SGHTA and CDR2 FQGNSA. V shed 6 bases and J shed 3 bases, with 12 bases lying between them. The CDR3 DNA follows: TGTGCCAGCAGTCCCTACAGTTCCAATCAGCCCCAGCATTTT. As protein: CASSPYSSNQPQHF.